These 31 T cell receptor beta chains were all obtained from the same sample, sequenced in a study of shared clonotypes between healthy human individuals. Assay: immunoSEQ multiplex PCR; the TCRdb copy retains only in-frame clones and omits some. The repertoire includes approximately 1.4 million clones, 95% to 99% of them detected once, and about 0.42% sits in the top ten. Sequences were obtained from naive CD4+ T cells sorted from blood. Documented subset: CD45RA+ positively selected. The source of these receptors is a man aged 25 to 40 in good health.

This chain joins TRBV28 and TRBJ1-2, with D uncertain. The V and J ends lost 0 bases and 4 bases respectively, with 6 bases between them. CDR3 length: 13 residues. CDR1 and CDR2 (germline): MDHEN, SYDVKM. As DNA, the CDR3 is TGTGCCAGCAGTTTATGGGCAGGCTATGGCTACACCTTC. This codes for CASSLWAGYGYTF.

The rearrangement links TRBV2 to TRBJ2-4, with 8 bases lining up with TRBD1. CDR1 SNHLY and CDR2 FYNNEI come from the germline V gene. This CDR3 is built from 13 residues. V dropped 3 bases and J dropped 8; count of bases not matched to a gene: 3. Here the CDR3 reads CASSDAQGDIQYF. The CDR3 DNA follows: TGTGCCAGCAGTGACGCACAGGGGGACATTCAGTACTTC.

This clone has only one observation. The chain recombines TRBV18 with TRBJ1-4, with D tentatively TRBD1 (5 bases). The CDR3 length is 16 residues. The germline V and J ends were trimmed by 4 bases and 7 bases, with 19 bases remaining between them. Germline CDR1 is KGHSH and CDR2 is LQKENI. This CDR3 reads CASSRSATGLGEKLFF. Written as DNA, the CDR3 is TGTGCCAGCTCACGGAGCGCAACAGGTTTGGGTGAAAAACTGTTTTTT.

V and J are TRBV18 and TRBJ1-1; D is ambiguous. There are 12 residues in the CDR3. Germline V CDR1 and CDR2: KGHSH, LQKENI. V was trimmed by 2 bases and J by 6 bases, leaving 7 bases between them. In nucleotides, the CDR3 is TGTGCCAGCTCACCAGAGTTTTCTGAAGCTTTCTTT. Its protein product is CASSPEFSEAFF.

The chain has TRBV19 and TRBJ2-5, with D possibly matching TRBD1 (6 bases). With 5 bases removed from V and 5 bases from J, the gap between germline ends came to 15 bases. The germline CDR1 and CDR2 sequences are LNHDA and SQIVND (reference sequence). CDR3 length equals 14 residues. The CDR3: CASSGRARGETQYF. CDR3 in DNA: TGTGCCAGTAGTGGCAGGGCAAGGGGGGAGACCCAGTACTTC.

This clone was seen only a few times. The chain combines TRBV4-1 with TRBJ1-5; D gene uncertain. The germline V gene has CDR1 MGHRA and CDR2 YSYEKL. CDR3 length equals 13 residues. V was cut by 0 bases and J by 7 bases, with 7 bases left in between. The CDR3 region has the DNA TGCGCCAGCAGCCAAGACAGAGCCCAGCCCCAGCATTTT. Amino acids: CASSQDRAQPQHF.

The chain combines TRBV9 with TRBJ2-2; D ambiguous. Between the trimmed V and J ends, which lost 0 bases and 7 bases, there was a span of 10 bases. CDR1 and CDR2 (germline): SGDLS, YYNGEE. The CDR3 is made up of 14 amino acids. The CDR3 DNA sequence: TGTGCCAGCAGCGTAGAAGGGTTAAACGGGGAGCTGTTTTTT. This sequence encodes CASSVEGLNGELFF.

V usage is TRBV5-5 and J usage is TRBJ1-3, with 9 bases lining up with TRBD1. Looked up from germline, CDR1 is SGHKS and CDR2 is YYEKEE (reference sequence). V shed 4 bases, J shed 4 bases, and the junction held 6 bases outside the gene matches. This CDR3 region has 15 residues. Here the CDR3 reads CASSDTGGPGNTIYF. CDR3 nucleotides: TGTGCCAGCAGCGACACAGGGGGCCCGGGAAACACCATATATTTT.

The DNA of the CDR3 is TGCGCCAGCAGCCAACGGACTGGGGATACGCAGTATTTT. This encodes CASSQRTGDTQYF. The chain joins TRBV4-3 to TRBJ2-3; D might be TRBD2 (5 bases). The germline V gene has CDR1 LGHNA and CDR2 YSLEER. Deletions cut 2 bases from V and 6 bases from J, with 9 bases between. This CDR3 is 13 amino acids long.

The chain has TRBV5-6 and TRBJ2-7, with 10 bases fitting TRBD1. The CDR3 totals 15 residues. Germline loops: CDR1 SGHDT, CDR2 YYEEEE. The J segment lost 2 bases and the V segment lost 2 bases, leaving 4 bases of the junction unmatched. In DNA, the CDR3 is TGTGCCAGCAGCTTCAAAGGACAGGGGGCCTACGAGCAGTACTTC. Its protein product is CASSFKGQGAYEQYF.

This chain connects TRBV5-1 to TRBJ2-1; D gene ambiguous. CDR1 is SGHRS and CDR2 is YFSETQ in the germline V gene. With 0 bases removed from V and 0 bases from J, the gap between germline ends came to 13 bases. This CDR3 is 17 amino acids long. CDR3 region: CASSLARLPNSYNEQFF. The CDR3 coding sequence is TGCGCCAGCAGCTTGGCGAGGCTTCCGAACTCCTACAATGAGCAGTTCTTC. The variable domain in full, with the rest retrieved from reference TRBV5-1 and TRBJ2-1, is KAGVTQTPRYLIKTRGQQVTLSCSPISGHRSVSWYQQTPGQGLQFLFEYFSETQRNKGNFPGRFSGRQFSNSRSEMNVSTLELGDSALYLCASSLARLPNSYNEQFFGPGTRLTVL.

The V gene is TRBV4-3, the J gene TRBJ2-1; D gene uncertain. Germline values: CDR1 LGHNA, CDR2 YSLEER. V lost 2 bases and J 8 bases, leaving 13 bases between the germline ends. The CDR3 has 14 amino acids. In DNA form, the CDR3 reads TGCGCCAGCAGCCAACGAGGCCTGGCGCATGAGCAGTTCTTC. Protein sequence: CASSQRGLAHEQFF.

This clone came up once. The rearrangement joins TRBV2 to TRBJ2-1; TRBD1 matches 8 bases. CDR1 is SNHLY and CDR2 is FYNNEI in the germline V gene. There are 15 residues in the CDR3. Losses at the gene ends were 5 bases for V and 4 bases for J; bases not matched to a gene: 7. CDR3 sequence reads: CASSIDRGKYNEQFF. The CDR3 nucleotides read TGTGCCAGCAGTATCGACAGGGGAAAATACAATGAGCAGTTCTTC.

This chain joins TRBV28 and TRBJ2-3; 7 nucleotides line up with TRBD1. The V segment lost 6 bases and the J segment 5 bases; nucleotides outside the gene matches: 20. There are 18 residues in the CDR3. In germline, CDR1 is MDHEN, CDR2 SYDVKM. CDR3 protein: CASRQVRLEGTAKDTQYF. The CDR3 nucleotides read TGTGCCAGCAGGCAAGTCAGGCTAGAAGGGACAGCGAAAGATACGCAGTATTTT.

This chain uses TRBV29-1 with TRBJ2-7; 8 bases agree with TRBD1. The ends lost 5 bases at V and 6 bases at J; junction bases unmatched: 3. Per the germline V gene, CDR1 is SQVTM and CDR2 is ANQGSEA. The CDR3 spans 11 residues. CDR3 loop: CSVLDRAEQYF. Written as DNA, the CDR3 is TGCAGCGTTTTGGACAGGGCCGAGCAGTACTTC.

The chain has TRBV7-9 and TRBJ1-1; the match to TRBD1 covers 8 bases. The CDR3 is 16 residues long. Germline V lookup: CDR1 SEHNR, CDR2 FQNEAQ (reference sequence). V lost 7 bases, J lost 3 bases, and 13 bases stayed unmatched. DNA for the CDR3: TGTGCCAGCAACTCCTTCAGGGGGCTTCAGGACACTGAAGCTTTCTTT. This gives the protein CASNSFRGLQDTEAFF.

The chain is built from TRBV7-2 and TRBJ2-7; D perhaps matches TRBD1 (6 bases). Trimming shortened V by 5 bases and J by 2 bases, and 16 bases separated the two germline ends. The CDR3 has 15 amino acids. Per the germline V gene, CDR1 is SGHTA and CDR2 is FQGNSA. The CDR3 DNA reads as TGTGCCAGCAGCCCAGACAGGTTTTTTCCCTACGAGCAGTACTTC. Amino acid sequence: CASSPDRFFPYEQYF.

The gene calls are TRBV28 and TRBJ1-2; D gene ambiguous. Germline values: CDR1 MDHEN, CDR2 SYDVKM. Trimming took 5 bases from V and 5 from J, leaving 9 bases between them. This CDR3 comprises 12 residues. CDR3 amino acids: CASSHGVYGYTF. The CDR3 coding sequence is TGTGCCAGCAGTCATGGGGTGTATGGCTACACCTTC.

This rearrangement joins TRBV5-4 to TRBJ2-3; no firm D call. CDR1 SGHNT and CDR2 YYREEE come from the germline V gene (reference sequence). V lost 4 bases to trimming and J lost 4 bases, with 10 bases between them. The CDR3 runs to 13 residues. DNA for the CDR3: TGTGCCAGCAGCGCCAGGCAGGCAGATACGCAGTATTTT. Protein sequence: CASSARQADTQYF.

In regard to this clone: Different DNA sequences within this sample yield the same CDR3. J is TRBJ1-3 and V is TRBV20-1; D remains ambiguous. The CDR3 is 11 residues long. Germline V lookup: CDR1 DFQATT, CDR2 SNEGSKA (reference sequence). Trimming removed 5 bases at V and 1 base at J, with 3 bases between. The CDR3 bases are TGCAGTGCTCTTTCTGGAAACACCATATATTTT. It yields the protein CSALSGNTIYF.

V is TRBV18 and J is TRBJ2-7, with 8 bases identical to TRBD2. V shed 2 bases, J shed 7 bases, and the junction held 7 bases outside the gene matches. This CDR3 is built from 14 residues. Germline CDR1 reads KGHSH; CDR2 reads LQKENI. The DNA of the CDR3 is TGTGCCAGCTCACCAGTTAGCGGGATCGGTGAGCAGTACTTC. This encodes CASSPVSGIGEQYF. The full variable domain, with the rest looked up from reference TRBV18 and TRBJ2-7, is NAGVMQNPRHLVRRRGQEARLRCSPMKGHSHVYWYRQLPEEGLKFMVYLQKENIIDESGMPKERFSAEFPKEGPSILRIQQVVRGDSAAYFCASSPVSGIGEQYFGPGTRLTVT.

This rearrangement joins TRBV27 to TRBJ2-1; 9 bases align to TRBD2. The germline gives CDR1 MNHEY, CDR2 SMNVEV (reference sequence). This CDR3 comprises 17 residues. V gave up 5 bases and J gave up 3 bases; unmatched junction bases: 11. The CDR3 nucleotides read TGTGCCAGCAGTGTAAGGCTAGCGGGACAGCGCTACAATGAGCAGTTCTTC. Translation gives CASSVRLAGQRYNEQFF.

This clone was seen once. The genes are TRBV5-6 and TRBJ2-1; the match to TRBD2 covers 9 bases. The length of the CDR3 is 15 residues. J was trimmed by 9 bases and V by 5 bases; bases with no gene match: 12. Germline V gene data show CDR1 as SGHDT and CDR2 as YYEEEE. The CDR3 DNA follows: TGTGCCAGCAGAAACAGACCGGGACTAGCAAGTGAGCAGTTCTTC. This translates into CASRNRPGLASEQFF.

The CDR3 here is CASRPGLGTSDTQYF. The CDR3 coding sequence is TGCGCCAGCAGACCGGGACTAGGGACGTCAGATACGCAGTATTTT. This chain links TRBV5-1 with TRBJ2-3, with TRBD2 identical over 8 bases. Per the germline V gene, CDR1 is SGHRS and CDR2 is YFSETQ. J was trimmed by 4 bases and V by 5 bases; bases with no gene match: 9. The CDR3 runs to 15 residues.

The DNA of the CDR3 is TGCAGCGTTGAGAAGGTCGCAAGGACTGAAGCTTTCTTT. It translates to CSVEKVARTEAFF. V is TRBV29-1 and J is TRBJ1-1; no clear D gene. The CDR3 loop spans 13 amino acids. Germline CDR1 and CDR2: SQVTM and ANQGSEA. V was pared by 3 bases and J by 5 bases, with 13 bases between. The full variable domain, its missing parts supplied by reference TRBV29-1 and TRBJ1-1, is SAVISQKPSRDICQRGTSLTIQCQVDSQVTMMFWYRQQPGQSLTLIATANQGSEATYESGFVIDKFPISRPNLTFSTLTVSNMSPEDSSIYLCSVEKVARTEAFFGQGTRLTVV.

This chain uses TRBV27 with TRBJ2-1, with no clear D. Deletions cut 0 bases from V and 0 bases from J, with 9 bases between. The CDR3 runs to 16 residues. CDR1 MNHEY and CDR2 SMNVEV come from the germline V gene (reference sequence). The CDR3 region is CASSLSFLGSYNEQFF. CDR3 in DNA: TGTGCCAGCAGTTTATCGTTTTTGGGCTCCTACAATGAGCAGTTCTTC.

The rearrangement joins TRBV7-9 to TRBJ1-5; possibly TRBD1 for D (5 bases). The germline CDR1 and CDR2 sequences are SEHNR and FQNEAQ (reference sequence). Trimming took off 4 bases at V and 7 bases at J, with 17 bases between the two ends. This CDR3 is 15 amino acids long. This CDR3 reads CASSSDQGGGQPQHF. The CDR3 DNA reads as TGTGCCAGCAGCTCTGACCAGGGCGGCGGGCAGCCCCAGCATTTT.

V usage is TRBV6-1 and J usage is TRBJ1-5; D ambiguous. V was shortened by 5 bases and J by 0 bases, with 8 bases between the two germline ends. Germline-derived CDR1 and CDR2 are MNHNS and SASEGT. The CDR3 has 14 residues. The CDR3: CASSPTYSNQPQHF. CDR3 DNA: TGTGCCAGCAGTCCCACCTATAGCAATCAGCCCCAGCATTTT.

The genes are TRBV5-1 and TRBJ2-3; TRBD2 matches at 13 bases. There are 18 residues in the CDR3. After removal of 1 base from V and 4 bases from J, the junction contained 9 bases not matched to a gene. In germline, CDR1 is SGHRS, CDR2 YFSETQ. The CDR3 loop reads CASSLTRLAGGFADTQYF. The CDR3 DNA follows: TGCGCCAGCAGCTTGACCCGACTAGCGGGAGGTTTCGCAGATACGCAGTATTTT.

CDR3 nucleotides: TGTGCCAGCAGTCAACAGGGGAATAATGAAAAACTGTTTTTT. Translated, it gives CASSQQGNNEKLFF. V is TRBV21-1 and J is TRBJ1-4; TRBD1 is the table's D call, not checked against the DNA. TRBV21-1 is deemed a pseudogene. The CDR3 runs to 14 residues.

The chain carries TRBV25-1 and TRBJ2-5, with D possibly matching TRBD2 (6 bases). Trimming removed 5 bases from V and 4 bases from J, with 14 bases in between. Germline V gene sequence: CDR1 MGHDK, CDR2 SYGVNS. CDR3 length: 14 amino acids. CDR3 sequence (DNA): TGTGCCAGCAGTCTTGCGGGGTCTCTAGAGACCCAGTACTTC. It translates to CASSLAGSLETQYF.